The clone carrying this T cell receptor (beta chain) is termed large (0.1 to 1%). What it binds is unknown. Peripheral blood genomic DNA, not sorted cells or RNA, was the template. These data come from a study of T cell repertoires in aging, cancer and after chemotherapy. Broader study findings: Age-matched healthy donors had significantly more diverse, less clonal blood TCR repertoires than untreated cancer patients.

A mixed TRB-A/B primer pool amplified rearranged TRB by multiplex touch-down PCR. Using its own MiXCR run on the multiplex PCR reads, TCRdb lists one record per CDR3 protein. This sample has about 1,200 distinct CDR3 sequences, with 20% to 25% found just once. Trimming took 5 bases from V and 4 from J, leaving 12 bases between them. The CDR3 totals 13 residues. The germline gives CDR1 SQVTM, CDR2 ANQGSEA. The receptor comes from a human donor with a blood cancer. The sequencing input was blood. The rearrangement uses TRBV29-1 and TRBJ2-1, with D unresolved. The CDR3 loop is CSVQASDYNEQFF. The CDR3 region has the DNA TGCAGCGTTCAGGCAAGCGATTACAATGAGCAGTTCTTC.